This T cell receptor (beta chain) was retrieved from a study of control samples from healthy donors and cancer patients. Profiled with immunoSEQ multiplex PCR; TCRdb holds only in-frame clones, not every one. This sample yields around 250,000 clones, of which over 70% are seen a single time; about 14% belongs to the top ten. Per the germline V gene, CDR1 is MGHDK and CDR2 is SYGVNS. This CDR3 contains 15 residues. J gave up 3 bases and V 5 bases, and 9 bases lay outside the gene matches. V is TRBV25-1 and J is TRBJ1-2; 7 bases fit TRBD1. Input material: PBMCs. The TCR sequence derives from a woman aged 55-69 years with lung cancer. The CDR3 DNA reads TGTGCCAGCAGTCGTGTAGGGGGCTCCTACTATGGCTACACCTTC. Protein sequence: CASSRVGGSYYGYTF.